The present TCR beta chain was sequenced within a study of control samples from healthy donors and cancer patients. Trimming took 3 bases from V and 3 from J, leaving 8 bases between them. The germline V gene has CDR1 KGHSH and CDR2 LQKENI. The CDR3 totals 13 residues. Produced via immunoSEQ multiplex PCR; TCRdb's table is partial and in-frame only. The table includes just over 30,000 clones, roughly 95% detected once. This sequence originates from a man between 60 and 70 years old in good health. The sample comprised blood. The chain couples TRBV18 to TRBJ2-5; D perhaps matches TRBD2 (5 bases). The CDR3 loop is CASSPMREETQYF. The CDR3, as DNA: TGTGCCAGCTCACCCATGAGGGAAGAGACCCAGTACTTC.